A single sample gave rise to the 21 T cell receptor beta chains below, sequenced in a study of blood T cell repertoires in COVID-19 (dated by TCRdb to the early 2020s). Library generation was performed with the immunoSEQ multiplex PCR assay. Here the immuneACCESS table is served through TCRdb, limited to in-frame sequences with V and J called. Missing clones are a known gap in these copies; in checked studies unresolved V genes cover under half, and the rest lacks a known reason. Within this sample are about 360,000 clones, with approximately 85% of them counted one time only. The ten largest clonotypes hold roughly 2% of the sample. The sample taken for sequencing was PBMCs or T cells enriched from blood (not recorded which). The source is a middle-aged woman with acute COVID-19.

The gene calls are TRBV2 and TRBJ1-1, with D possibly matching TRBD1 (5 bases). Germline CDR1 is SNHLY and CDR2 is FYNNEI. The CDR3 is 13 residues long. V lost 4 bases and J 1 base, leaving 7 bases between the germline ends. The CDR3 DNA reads TGTGCCAGCAGTGCAACAGGGAACACTGAAGCTTTCTTT. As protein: CASSATGNTEAFF. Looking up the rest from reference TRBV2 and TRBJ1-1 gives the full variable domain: EPEVTQTPSHQVTQMGQEVILRCVPISNHLYFYWYRQILGQKVEFLVSFYNNEISEKSEIFDDQFSVERPDGSNFTLKIRSTKLEDSAMYFCASSATGNTEAFFGQGTRLTVV.

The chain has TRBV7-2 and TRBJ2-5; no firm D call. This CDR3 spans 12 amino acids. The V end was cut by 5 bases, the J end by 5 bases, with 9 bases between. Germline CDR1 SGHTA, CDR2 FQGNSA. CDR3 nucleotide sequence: TGTGCCAGCAGCCAAGTAGTGGAGACCCAGTACTTC. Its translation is CASSQVVETQYF.

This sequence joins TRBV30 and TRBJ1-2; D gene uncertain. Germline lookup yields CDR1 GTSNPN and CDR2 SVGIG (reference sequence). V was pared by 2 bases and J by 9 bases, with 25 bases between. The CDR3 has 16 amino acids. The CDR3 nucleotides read TGTGCCTGGAGTATCGTGGGAGATACCTTTGCTTCTAGCTACACCTTC. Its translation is CAWSIVGDTFASSYTF.

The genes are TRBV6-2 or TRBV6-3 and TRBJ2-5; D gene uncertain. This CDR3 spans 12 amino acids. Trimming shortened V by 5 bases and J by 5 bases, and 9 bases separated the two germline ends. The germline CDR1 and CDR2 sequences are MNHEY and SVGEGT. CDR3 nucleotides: TGTGCCAGCAGTACCGCGCGGGAGACCCAGTACTTC. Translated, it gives CASSTARETQYF.

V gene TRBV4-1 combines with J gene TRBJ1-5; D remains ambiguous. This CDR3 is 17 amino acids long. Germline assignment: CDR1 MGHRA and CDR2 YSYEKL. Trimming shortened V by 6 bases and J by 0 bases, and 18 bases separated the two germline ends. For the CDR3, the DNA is TGCGCCAGCAGGTTAAAGTGTCAGAGGTTTAGCAATCAGCCCCAGCATTTT. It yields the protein CASRLKCQRFSNQPQHF.

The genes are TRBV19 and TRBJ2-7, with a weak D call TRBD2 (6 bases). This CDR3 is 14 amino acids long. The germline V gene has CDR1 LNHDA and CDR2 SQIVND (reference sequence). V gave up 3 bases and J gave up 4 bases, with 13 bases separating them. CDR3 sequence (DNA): TGTGCCAGTAGTATCAGTGGGGGGAGATACGAGCAGTACTTC. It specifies CASSISGGRYEQYF.

The CDR3 nucleotides are TGTGCCAGCAGCTTTGCGGGGGCTGGAAACACCATATATTTT. Amino acid sequence: CASSFAGAGNTIYF. The chain employs TRBV7-9 and TRBJ1-3; tentative D call: TRBD1 (5 bases). The CDR3 loop spans 14 amino acids. CDR1 is SEHNR, CDR2 FQNEAQ, per germline (reference sequence). V was shortened by 3 bases and J by 2 bases, with 8 bases between the two germline ends.

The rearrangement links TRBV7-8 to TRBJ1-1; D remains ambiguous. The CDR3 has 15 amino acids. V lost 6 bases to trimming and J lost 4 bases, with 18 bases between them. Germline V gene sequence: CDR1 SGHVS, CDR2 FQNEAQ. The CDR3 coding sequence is TGTGCCAGCAGGCTACTTGAGGCCGGATCCACTGAAGCTTTCTTT. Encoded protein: CASRLLEAGSTEAFF.

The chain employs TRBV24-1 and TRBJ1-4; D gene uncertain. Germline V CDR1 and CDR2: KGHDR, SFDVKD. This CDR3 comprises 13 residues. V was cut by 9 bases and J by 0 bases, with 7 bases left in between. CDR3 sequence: CATGAATNEKLFF. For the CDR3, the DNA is TGTGCCACCGGTGCTGCAACTAATGAAAAACTGTTTTTT.

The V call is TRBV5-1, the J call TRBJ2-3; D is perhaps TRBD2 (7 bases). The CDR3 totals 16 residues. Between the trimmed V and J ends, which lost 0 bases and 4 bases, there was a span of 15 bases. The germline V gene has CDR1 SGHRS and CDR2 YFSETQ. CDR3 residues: CASSLDREGVPDTQYF. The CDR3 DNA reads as TGCGCCAGCAGCTTGGACAGGGAGGGGGTCCCAGATACGCAGTATTTT.

CDR3 sequence (DNA): TGCGCCAGCAGTCTCGGGACAGGGGGCTACGAGCAGTACTTC. Protein product: CASSLGTGGYEQYF. V usage is TRBV10-2 and J usage is TRBJ2-7, with 11 bases matching TRBD1. Trimming removed 5 bases from V and 3 bases from J; junction bases left unmatched: 3. The CDR3 is made up of 14 amino acids. The germline gives CDR1 WSHSY, CDR2 SAAADI.

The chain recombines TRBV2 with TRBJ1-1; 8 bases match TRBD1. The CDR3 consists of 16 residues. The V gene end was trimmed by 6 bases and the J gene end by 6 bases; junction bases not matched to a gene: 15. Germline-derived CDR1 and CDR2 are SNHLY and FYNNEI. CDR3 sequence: CASRPSTGESRPEAFF. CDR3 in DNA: TGTGCCAGCAGGCCCTCGACAGGGGAATCACGCCCTGAAGCTTTCTTT.

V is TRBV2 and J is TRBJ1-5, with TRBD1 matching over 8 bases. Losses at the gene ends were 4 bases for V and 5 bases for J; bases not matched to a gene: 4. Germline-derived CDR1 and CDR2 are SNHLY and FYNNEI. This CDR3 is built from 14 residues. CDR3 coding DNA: TGTGCCAGCAGTGGGGGACAGGCCGATCAGCCCCAGCATTTT. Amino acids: CASSGGQADQPQHF.

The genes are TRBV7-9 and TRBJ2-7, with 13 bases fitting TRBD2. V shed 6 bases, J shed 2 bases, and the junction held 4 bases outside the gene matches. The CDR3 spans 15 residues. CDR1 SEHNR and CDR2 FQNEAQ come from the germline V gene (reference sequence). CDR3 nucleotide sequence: TGTGCCAGCAGACTGACTAGCGGGGGGCCCTACGAGCAGTACTTC. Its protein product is CASRLTSGGPYEQYF.

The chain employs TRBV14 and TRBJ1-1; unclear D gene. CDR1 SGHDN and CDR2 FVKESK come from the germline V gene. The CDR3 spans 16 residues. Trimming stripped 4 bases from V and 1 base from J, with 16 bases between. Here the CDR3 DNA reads TGTGCCAGCAGCCTTCTTCTTTTTGGCTGGAACACTGAAGCTTTCTTT. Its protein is CASSLLLFGWNTEAFF. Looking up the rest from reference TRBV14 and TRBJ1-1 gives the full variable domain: EAGVTQFPSHSVIEKGQTVTLRCDPISGHDNLYWYRRVMGKEIKFLLHFVKESKQDESGMPNNRFLAERTGGTYSTLKVQPAELEDSGVYFCASSLLLFGWNTEAFFGQGTRLTVV.

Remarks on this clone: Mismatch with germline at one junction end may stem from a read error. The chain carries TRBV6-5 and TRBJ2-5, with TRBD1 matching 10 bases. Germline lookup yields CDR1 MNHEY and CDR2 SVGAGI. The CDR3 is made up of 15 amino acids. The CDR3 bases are TGTGCCGGCAGTCCCGGGACAGGGGCCTGGGAGACCCAGTACTTC. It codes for CAGSPGTGAWETQYF.

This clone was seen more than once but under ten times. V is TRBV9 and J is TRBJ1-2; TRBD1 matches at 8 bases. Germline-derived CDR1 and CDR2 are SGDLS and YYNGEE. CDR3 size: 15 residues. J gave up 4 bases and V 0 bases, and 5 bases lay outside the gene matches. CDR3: CASSVEPTGAYGYTF. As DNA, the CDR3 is TGTGCCAGCAGCGTAGAGCCGACAGGGGCCTATGGCTACACCTTC.

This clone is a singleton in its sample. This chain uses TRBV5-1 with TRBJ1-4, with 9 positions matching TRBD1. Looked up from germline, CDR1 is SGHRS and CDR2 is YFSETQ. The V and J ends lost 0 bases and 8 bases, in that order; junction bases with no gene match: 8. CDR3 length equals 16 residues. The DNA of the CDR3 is TGCGCCAGCAGCTTGGCGAGTGGGACAGGGAGAGAAAAACTGTTTTTT. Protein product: CASSLASGTGREKLFF.

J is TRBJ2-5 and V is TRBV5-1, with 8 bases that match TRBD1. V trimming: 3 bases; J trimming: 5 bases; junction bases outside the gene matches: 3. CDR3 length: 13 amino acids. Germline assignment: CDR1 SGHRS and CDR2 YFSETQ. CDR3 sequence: CASSSQGAETQYF. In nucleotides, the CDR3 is TGCGCCAGCAGCTCCCAGGGGGCTGAGACCCAGTACTTC.

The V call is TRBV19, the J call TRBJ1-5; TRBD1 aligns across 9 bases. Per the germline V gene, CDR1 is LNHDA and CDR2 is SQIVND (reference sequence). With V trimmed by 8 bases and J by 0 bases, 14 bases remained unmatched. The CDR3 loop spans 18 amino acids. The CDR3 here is CASQPGQGQGSSNQPQHF. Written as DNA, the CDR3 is TGTGCCAGTCAGCCGGGACAGGGTCAGGGAAGTAGCAATCAGCCCCAGCATTTT.

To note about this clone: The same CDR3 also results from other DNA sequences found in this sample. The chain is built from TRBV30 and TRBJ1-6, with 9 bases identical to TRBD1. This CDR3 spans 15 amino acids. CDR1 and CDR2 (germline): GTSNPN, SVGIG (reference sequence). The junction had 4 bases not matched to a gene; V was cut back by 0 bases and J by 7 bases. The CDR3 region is CAWSVGGQGNSPLHF. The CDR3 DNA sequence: TGTGCCTGGAGTGTAGGGGGACAGGGAAATTCACCCCTCCACTTT.